This T cell receptor beta chain was sequenced in a study of T cells in Graves' hyperthyroidism and ophthalmopathy. There were TCR beta CDR3 regions amplified from RNA transcripts. HTBI primers were the set used in a first-round RT-PCR of the TCR CDR3. TCRdb reanalysed the multiplex PCR reads using MiXCR and keeps one entry per CDR3 protein. The sample lists 690,000 or so distinct CDR3 sequences, over 15% seen once, with around 17% in the top ten. Concerning this clonotype: A much bigger clone sits one base away, suggesting this may be a read error.

Uncontrolled infections, other autoimmune diseases, pregnancy or lactation led to exclusion of patients. This sample holds PBMCs from about 10 ml fresh peripheral blood. The TCR sequence derives from a woman in her 50s with Graves' hyperthyroidism that later progressed to Graves' ophthalmopathy. Material: blood.

The CDR3 loop is CASSLASGQGSTDTQYF. The CDR3, as DNA: TGTGCCAGCAGCTTAGCCTCCGGACAGGGGAGCACAGATACGCAGTATTTT. The genes are TRBV7-2 and TRBJ2-3; 9 bases line up with TRBD1. With 0 bases clipped from V and 0 bases from J, the junction kept 4 bases outside the gene matches. CDR1 and CDR2 (germline): SGHTA, FQGNSA. The CDR3 is 17 amino acids.